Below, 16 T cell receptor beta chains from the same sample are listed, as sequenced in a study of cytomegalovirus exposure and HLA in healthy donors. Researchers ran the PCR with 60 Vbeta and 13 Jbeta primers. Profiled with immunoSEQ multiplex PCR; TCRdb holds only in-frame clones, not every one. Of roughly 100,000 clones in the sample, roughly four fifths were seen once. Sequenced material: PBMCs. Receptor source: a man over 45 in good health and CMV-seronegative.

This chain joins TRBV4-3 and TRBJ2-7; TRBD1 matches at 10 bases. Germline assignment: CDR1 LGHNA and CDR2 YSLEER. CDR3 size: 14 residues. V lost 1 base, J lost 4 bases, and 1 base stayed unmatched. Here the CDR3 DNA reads TGCGCCAGCAGCCAAGGGGGACAGGGGTACGAGCAGTACTTC. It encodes CASSQGGQGYEQYF.

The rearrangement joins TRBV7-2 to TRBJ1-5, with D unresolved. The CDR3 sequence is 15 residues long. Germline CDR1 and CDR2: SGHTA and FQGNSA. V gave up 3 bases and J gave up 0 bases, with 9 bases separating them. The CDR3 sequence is CASSFRHHSNQPQHF. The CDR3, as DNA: TGTGCCAGCAGCTTCCGACACCATAGCAATCAGCCCCAGCATTTT. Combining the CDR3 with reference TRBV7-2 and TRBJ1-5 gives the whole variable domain GAGVSQSPSNKVTEKGKDVELRCDPISGHTALYWYRQSLGQGLEFLIYFQGNSAPDKSGLPSDRFSAERTGGSVSTLTIQRTQQEDSAVYLCASSFRHHSNQPQHFGDGTRLSIL.

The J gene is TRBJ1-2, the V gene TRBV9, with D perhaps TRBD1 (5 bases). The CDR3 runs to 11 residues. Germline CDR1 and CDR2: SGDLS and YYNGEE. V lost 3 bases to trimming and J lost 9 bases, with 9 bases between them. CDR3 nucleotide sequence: TGTGCCAGCAGCGACAGGTGGCGCTACACCTTC. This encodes CASSDRWRYTF.

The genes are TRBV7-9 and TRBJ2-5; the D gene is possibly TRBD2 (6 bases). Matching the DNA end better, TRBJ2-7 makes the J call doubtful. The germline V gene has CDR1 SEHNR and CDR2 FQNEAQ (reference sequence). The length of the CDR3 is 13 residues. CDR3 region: CASSLSGDYEQYF. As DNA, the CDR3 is TGTGCCAGCAGCTTATCGGGAGACTACGAGCAGTACTTC.

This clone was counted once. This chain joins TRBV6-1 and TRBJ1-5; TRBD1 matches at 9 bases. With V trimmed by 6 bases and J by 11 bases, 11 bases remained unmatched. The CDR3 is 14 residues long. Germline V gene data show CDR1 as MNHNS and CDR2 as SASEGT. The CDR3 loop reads CASRPGDRARAQHF. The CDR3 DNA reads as TGTGCCAGCAGACCCGGGGACAGGGCACGAGCCCAGCATTTT.

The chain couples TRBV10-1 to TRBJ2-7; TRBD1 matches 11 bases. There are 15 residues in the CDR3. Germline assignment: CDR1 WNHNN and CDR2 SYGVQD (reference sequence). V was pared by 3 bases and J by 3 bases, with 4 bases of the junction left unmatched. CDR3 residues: CASSDPGTGGYEQYF. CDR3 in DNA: TGCGCCAGCAGTGATCCCGGGACAGGGGGCTACGAGCAGTACTTC.

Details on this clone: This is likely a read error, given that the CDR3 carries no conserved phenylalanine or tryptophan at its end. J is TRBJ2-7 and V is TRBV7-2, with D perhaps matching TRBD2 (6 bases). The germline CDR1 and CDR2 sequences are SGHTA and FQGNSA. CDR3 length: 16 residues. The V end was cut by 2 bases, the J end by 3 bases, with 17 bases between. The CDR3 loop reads CASSLRRASEFYEQYL. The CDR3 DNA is TGTGCCAGCAGCTTAAGAAGGGCTAGCGAGTTCTACGAGCAGTACCTC.

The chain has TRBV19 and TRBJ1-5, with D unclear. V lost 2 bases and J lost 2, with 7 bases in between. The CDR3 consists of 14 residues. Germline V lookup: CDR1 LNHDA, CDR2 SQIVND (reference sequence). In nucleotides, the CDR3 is TGTGCCAGTAGTATATCCGGAGGCAATCAGCCCCAGCATTTT. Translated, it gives CASSISGGNQPQHF.

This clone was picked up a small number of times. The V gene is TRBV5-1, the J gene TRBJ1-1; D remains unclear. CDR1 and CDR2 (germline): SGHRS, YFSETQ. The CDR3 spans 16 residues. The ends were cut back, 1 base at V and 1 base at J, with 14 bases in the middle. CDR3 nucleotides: TGCGCCAGCAGCTTGTTCGGACTGGGCGGGAACACTGAAGCTTTCTTT. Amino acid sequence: CASSLFGLGGNTEAFF.

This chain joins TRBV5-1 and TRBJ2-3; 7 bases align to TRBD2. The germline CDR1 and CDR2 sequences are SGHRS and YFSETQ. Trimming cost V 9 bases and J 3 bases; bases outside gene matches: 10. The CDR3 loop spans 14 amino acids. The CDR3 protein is CATSLGGRTDTQYF. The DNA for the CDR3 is TGCGCCACCTCCCTCGGGGGGAGGACAGATACGCAGTATTTT.

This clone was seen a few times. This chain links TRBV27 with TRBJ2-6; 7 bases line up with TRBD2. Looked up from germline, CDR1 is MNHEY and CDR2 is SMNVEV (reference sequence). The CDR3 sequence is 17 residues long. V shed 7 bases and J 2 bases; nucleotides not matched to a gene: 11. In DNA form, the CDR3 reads TGTGCCAGCACCTTAGAGGGAGGGCCTACTGGGGCCAACGTCCTGACTTTC. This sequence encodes CASTLEGGPTGANVLTF.

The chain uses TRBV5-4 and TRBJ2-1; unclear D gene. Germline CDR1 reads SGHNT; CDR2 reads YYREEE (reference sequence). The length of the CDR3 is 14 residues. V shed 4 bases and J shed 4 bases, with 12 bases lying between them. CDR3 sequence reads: CASSTPTEYNEQFF. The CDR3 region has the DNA TGTGCCAGCAGCACTCCGACTGAGTACAATGAGCAGTTCTTC.

Written as DNA, the CDR3 is TGTGCCAGTCAACAGGGTGCCTACGAGCAGTACTTC. It yields the protein CASQQGAYEQYF. V gene TRBV5-5 combines with J gene TRBJ2-7; tentative D call: TRBD1 (6 bases). Germline CDR1 reads SGHKS; CDR2 reads YYEKEE (reference sequence). There are 12 residues in the CDR3. The ends were cut back, 8 bases at V and 2 bases at J, with 11 bases in the middle. Using reference TRBV5-5 and TRBJ2-7 for the parts outside the CDR3, the full variable domain is DAGVTQSPTHLIKTRGQQVTLRCSPISGHKSVSWYQQVLGQGPQFIFQYYEKEERGRGNFPDRFSARQFPNYSSELNVNALLLGDSALYLCASQQGAYEQYFGPGTRLTVT.

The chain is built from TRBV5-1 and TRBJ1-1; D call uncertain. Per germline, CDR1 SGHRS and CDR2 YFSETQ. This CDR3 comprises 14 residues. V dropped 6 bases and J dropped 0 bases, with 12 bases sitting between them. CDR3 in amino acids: CASNTGDMNTEAFF. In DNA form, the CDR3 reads TGCGCCAGCAACACCGGCGACATGAACACTGAAGCTTTCTTT.

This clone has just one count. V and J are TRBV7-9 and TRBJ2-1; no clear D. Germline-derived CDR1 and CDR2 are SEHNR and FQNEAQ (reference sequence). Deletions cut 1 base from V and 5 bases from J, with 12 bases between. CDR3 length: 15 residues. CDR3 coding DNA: TGTGCCAGCAGCTTAGGTCACAGTCCCAACAATGAGCAGTTCTTC. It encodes CASSLGHSPNNEQFF.

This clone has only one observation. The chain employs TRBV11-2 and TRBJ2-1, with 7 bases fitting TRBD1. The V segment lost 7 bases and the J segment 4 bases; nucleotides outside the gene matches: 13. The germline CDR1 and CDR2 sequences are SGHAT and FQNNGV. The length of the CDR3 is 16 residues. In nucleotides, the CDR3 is TGTGCCAGCAATAGAGACGAGGGGGCCGGGTACAATGAGCAGTTCTTC. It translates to CASNRDEGAGYNEQFF.